This T cell receptor beta chain was profiled in a study of cytomegalovirus exposure and HLA in healthy donors (dated by TCRdb to about 2017). For the study in its entirety: According to an earlier analysis of around 600 of the donors, 150 million to 200 million T cells yielded approximately 120 million unique TCR beta sequences and about 300 Gb of sequence data. A separate validation cohort of roughly 130 different subjects was used in addition to the 666-subject first cohort. On average, approximately 250,000 unique TCR beta nucleotide sequences were sequenced per donor among 398 genotyped donors of the cohort, with 15% to 20% of those sequences being non-productive. An earlier analysis of 500 to 750 of the donors applied high-throughput TCR beta sequencing to assess whether each TCR beta V gene segment acted as functional or pseudogenic. Every discovery cohort repertoire had been produced on one sequencing platform. The later analysis used no new phenotypic data to find candidate immune exposures, relying instead on TCR beta sequences and their occurrence across donors. Several DR-DQ haplotypes were handled as single units for association and clustering, since linkage in the cohort was strong. To predict cytomegalovirus infection status, the study combined high-throughput TCR immunosequencing, statistical association of individual TCRs with disease status, and machine learning. Both class I and class II loci were covered by HLA typing, at four-digit resolution. In a later analysis, previously published TCR beta repertoires from 550 to 750 donors were re-analyzed and high-resolution HLA genotyping was added so that TCR occurrence patterns could be studied. About 280 gigabases of sequencing data and tens of millions of unique TCR sequences were included in an early release covering roughly 600 HLA-typed donors. The study was designed to test whether signatures of past pathogen exposure could be identified by cataloging public T cell receptors. Among the roughly 430 genotyped donors, around 79% belonged to the genetic ancestry cluster associated with self-reported Caucasian donors. The number of typed donors differed by locus: roughly 629-640 for A, B, C, DRB1 and DQB1; 522 for DQA1; 600 to 610 for DPA1; and approximately 450 for DPB1. Donor age, sex, ethnicity and CMV serostatus were compiled alongside the repertoire data. A later genetic analysis took genome-wide SNP genotypes for about 65% of the roughly 670 donors and used that subset as a discovery cohort. The study used immunosequencing to profile the T cell repertoires of approximately 690 subjects and linked those repertoires to cytomegalovirus serostatus.

The library was generated by the immunoSEQ multiplex PCR assay. For the multiplex PCR, a mixture combining 60 forward primers for TCR Vbeta segments and 13 reverse primers for TCR Jbeta segments was used. Amplification of the CDR3 region of rearranged TCR beta genes was performed with a multiplex PCR assay on genomic DNA. The Illumina HiSeq System was used to sequence the amplified TCR beta libraries as 87-base-pair reads. Regarding the original processing steps: A later analysis counted approximately 76 million unique TCR beta chains across the 500 to 850 repertoires, and 10 million to 12 million of these chains were shared by at least two donors. Raw reads were error-corrected and collapsed into unique sequences by a nearest-neighbor algorithm in which closely related sequences were merged to remove PCR and sequencing errors. V, D and J gene segments were assigned by aligning CDR3 sequences to IMGT reference sequences. Each retained sequence needed at least a six-nucleotide match to both a V gene segment and a J gene segment. Rearrangements were called productive when the CDR3 lacked stop codons and stayed in frame with V and J; all others were non-productive. Following IMGT convention, CDR3 was defined as the stretch from the second conserved V-encoded cysteine to the conserved J-encoded phenylalanine. Sequences without an unambiguous match to a single V gene segment were excluded from the earlier analysis of several hundred of the donors. In an earlier analysis of a few hundred of the donors, V segments were called functional above 56.7% productive rearrangements and were called segregating when the between-donor standard deviation exceeded 5%. A statistical classification framework was built for diagnosing cytomegalovirus status from the catalog of TCR beta chain sequences. A later analysis assigned V and J genes by comparing TCR nucleotide sequences with IMGT/GENE-DB human TR gene sequences. In a later analysis, CDR3 sequences and most-parsimonious VDJ recombination scenarios were assigned using the TCRdist pipeline. In a later analysis, each TCR beta chain was defined by its CDR3 amino acid sequence together with its V-gene family, and reads lacking a unique V-gene family were excluded. A later analysis removed 500 to 650 highly shared, low-generation-probability nucleotide sequences to deal with suspected cross-contamination and a sequencing artifact. In a later analysis, a clonal expansion index for each public chain was calculated from normalized within-repertoire ranks of inferred template counts. A later analysis computed generation probabilities with a VDJ recombination model fitted to out-of-frame rearrangements, and checked the results against IGoR. A later analysis scored TCR-TCR, TCR-HLA and TCR-CMV co-occurrence with hypergeometric tests, applying a repertoire-size bias correction to TCR pairs. A later analysis estimated false discovery rates by permuting HLA or CMV assignments 20 times. In a later analysis, co-occurring TCRs were grouped with DBSCAN, and TCRdist sequence similarity was added when clustering was performed within HLA-allele-positive subsets. Co-occurrence clustering excluded repertoires with fewer than 30,000 or more than 120,000 public chains, plus five with anomalous nucleotide sharing. As stored in TCRdb, this immuneACCESS dataset retains in-frame rearrangements with V and J assigned. A fraction of the clones does not appear; measured against another copy, unresolved V genes explain less than half of the discrepancy, and the remainder lacks a known reason. Clone size and the V and J calls come from that table; the DNA yielded D and trimming. The sample table holds 130,000 to 150,000 clones, of which 78% were seen once. The ten top clones hold around 2.4% of the sample.

In total, approximately 610 healthy bone marrow donors made up the cohort. At the time of sampling, all cohort members were nominally healthy, though unrecorded immune exposures were likely present. The donor tested CMV seropositive and was one of the 289 seropositive cohort members. Every donor gave a peripheral blood sample, and the peripheral blood mononuclear cells from that sample were used for TCR beta sequencing. The Qiagen DNeasy Blood Extraction Kit was used to extract genomic DNA from the blood cell samples. V sheds 5 bases and J sheds 12 bases, leaving 11 bases between their ends. CDR1 is given as SGHAT and CDR2 as FQNNGV, both from the germline V gene. From cysteine to phenylalanine, the CDR3 is 12 amino acids long. The DNA shown is the 36-base CDR3, in frame from base 1. Note on this clone: Its antigen is unknown. No base quality values were provided; no much bigger clone lies one nucleotide off.

Paper-wide results and their limitations: Correlated functional status among segregating V segments might reflect linkage disequilibrium, but an unknown experimental factor could not be ruled out. In a later analysis, HLA-associated TCR beta chains showed more clonal expansion and lower generation probabilities than non-associated chains that were equally common. Some IMGT-functional V segments, including TRBV6-2 and TRBV6-3, could not be distinguished by the 87-base-pair reads and were therefore excluded. In a later analysis, TCR association rates were found to vary across HLA loci, with the most associated TCRs seen for DRB1 alleles and the fewest for HLA-C alleles. The authors suggested that the approach could potentially be generalized to other disease states and immunological phenotypes. A cluster of highly shared sequence variants was judged likely to represent a technical artifact of the sequencing pipeline. In a later analysis, several top co-occurrence clusters were reported to appear linked to parvovirus B19, influenza, CMV and Epstein-Barr virus. According to a later genetic analysis, donors in an Asian-associated ancestry cluster had fewer N-insertions in productive TCRs than the approximately 650-donor mean. The presence/absence analyses assumed that sequencing depth was roughly uniform across donors, and that assumption may not be true. The classifier was reported to diagnose cytomegalovirus status with high specificity and sensitivity in both the original cohort and the validation cohort. A later genetic analysis associated a missense DCLRE1C variant with V-gene and J-gene trimming of TCR beta chains, and an independent cohort replicated the association. For the cohort, immune exposure information was limited to CMV serostatus. When HLA alleles, especially DR and DQ, strongly co-occurred, TCR associations were difficult to assign to individual alleles. A total of 164 TCR beta chains were listed by the study as associated with cytomegalovirus. Because counts were too low, around 18 rarely observed V segments, including chromosome 9 orphons, were left out of the earlier analysis of 500 to 750 of the donors. Because HLA typing was missing for some donors at each locus, association tests included only the typed subset. Three of the identified cytomegalovirus-associated TCR beta chains were confirmed in vitro to be specific for cytomegalovirus antigens. Most CMV-associated TCR beta chains appeared to be HLA-restricted in a later analysis, and the HLA associations seemed to be driven largely by CMV exposure. At a false discovery rate of 0.05, a later analysis linked 16,951 TCR beta sequences to specific HLA alleles. The cohort was sequenced for TCR beta chains only, and without alpha or paired-chain data the features that could be detected were limited. While some public TCRs were present in many individuals, most TCR sequences turned up only very rarely across donors. In an earlier analysis of over 550 of the donors, most TCR beta V segments were observed in productive rearrangements about 90% or about 30% of the time, broadly matching IMGT annotations. A further reported finding was that TCR beta sequences accurately predicted the HLA-A and HLA-B alleles for most subjects in the first cohort.

The chain is encoded by TRBV11-2 joined to TRBJ1-6, with the D gene uncertain. Sample: PBMCs. This receptor was obtained from a woman aged 18 to 35 in good health and CMV-seropositive. The CDR3 protein is CASSPLLKPLHF. The DNA sequence is TGTGCCAGCAGCCCCCTGCTAAAACCCCTCCACTTT.